These 15 T cell receptor beta chains came from one sample sequenced in a study of tissue T cells after allogeneic stem cell transplantation. Produced via immunoSEQ multiplex PCR; TCRdb's table is partial and in-frame only. The sample holds 42,000 or so clones, around nine tenths seen once. The sample here was blood, taken before transplantation. The receptors shown here come from a woman aged 35 to 69 who later had graft-versus-host disease after an allogeneic stem cell transplant.

The V and J genes are TRBV7-2 and TRBJ2-1, with a tentative D call TRBD1 (5 bases). The CDR3 has 16 residues. Trimming removed 0 bases from V and 10 bases from J, with 19 bases in between. Germline values: CDR1 SGHTA, CDR2 FQGNSA. Here the CDR3 reads CASSLALARETGEQFF. The CDR3 DNA reads TGTGCCAGCAGCTTAGCGCTGGCTAGGGAAACAGGAGAGCAGTTCTTC.

The J gene is TRBJ2-2, the V gene TRBV2, with a tentative D call TRBD1 (6 bases). The CDR3 contains 13 residues. Germline V gives CDR1 SNHLY, CDR2 FYNNEI. V lost 7 bases to trimming and J lost 6 bases, with 12 bases between them. The CDR3 coding sequence is TGTGCCAGCACCCCGGACAGCCCCGGGGAGCTGTTTTTT. This codes for CASTPDSPGELFF.

The CDR3: CATSGITGSHSPLHF. The DNA for the CDR3 is TGTGCCACCAGTGGCATCACAGGGTCCCATTCACCCCTCCACTTT. The chain joins TRBV24-1 to TRBJ1-6; maybe TRBD1 (6 bases). This CDR3 has 15 residues. V gave up 5 bases and J gave up 8 bases, with 15 bases separating them. Germline CDR1 and CDR2: KGHDR and SFDVKD.

CDR3 amino acids: CASRPTGQMNTEAFF. CDR3 bases: TGTGCCAGCAGACCTACGGGACAGATGAACACTGAAGCTTTCTTT. The chain links TRBV6-2 or TRBV6-3 to TRBJ1-1; TRBD1 matches 7 bases. This CDR3 is 15 amino acids long. The ends lost 6 bases at V and 0 bases at J; junction bases unmatched: 7. Germline V gene lookup returns CDR1 MNHEY and CDR2 SVGEGT.

The V gene is TRBV3-1 (or the pseudogene TRBV3-2), the J gene TRBJ2-3; 11 bases are shared with TRBD2. The CDR3 contains 18 residues. Germline V CDR1 and CDR2: LGHDT, YNNKEL (reference sequence). V was clipped by 1 base and J by 3 bases; unmatched bases: 9. The CDR3 DNA is TGTGCCAGCAGCCAAGCCCGTGGGACTAGCGGAAGTACAGATACGCAGTATTTT. Protein: CASSQARGTSGSTDTQYF.

The chain combines TRBV2 with TRBJ2-1, with TRBD2 identical over 7 bases. The V segment lost 7 bases and the J segment 13 bases; nucleotides outside the gene matches: 7. The CDR3 loop spans 11 amino acids. Germline CDR1 reads SNHLY; CDR2 reads FYNNEI. CDR3: CASTLLAPQFF. The CDR3 coding sequence is TGTGCCAGCACTTTACTAGCGCCTCAGTTCTTC. Combining the CDR3 with reference TRBV2 and TRBJ2-1 gives the whole variable domain EPEVTQTPSHQVTQMGQEVILRCVPISNHLYFYWYRQILGQKVEFLVSFYNNEISEKSEIFDDQFSVERPDGSNFTLKIRSTKLEDSAMYFCASTLLAPQFFGPGTRLTVL.

The V call is TRBV3-1 (or the pseudogene TRBV3-2), the J call TRBJ2-3; 8 nucleotides agree with TRBD1. V was clipped by 4 bases and J by 13 bases; unmatched bases: 4. This CDR3 region has 11 residues. From germline, CDR1 is LGHDT and CDR2 YNNKEL (reference sequence). The CDR3 sequence is CASSPGQGEYF. CDR3 nucleotides: TGTGCCAGCAGCCCCGGACAGGGTGAGTATTTT.

This clone was recorded only once. The chain links TRBV9 to TRBJ2-7, with 8 nucleotides matching TRBD1. In germline, CDR1 is SGDLS, CDR2 YYNGEE. The V gene end was trimmed by 3 bases and the J gene end by 0 bases; junction bases not matched to a gene: 5. The CDR3 extends over 15 amino acids. CDR3 loop: CASSAGGHSSYEQYF. Here the CDR3 DNA reads TGTGCCAGCAGCGCAGGGGGCCATAGCTCCTACGAGCAGTACTTC.

CDR3 in DNA: TGTGCCAGCAGCCGACGGACAGCGGGTGGGGAAAAACTGTTTTTT. Amino acid sequence: CASSRRTAGGEKLFF. This rearrangement joins TRBV5-6 to TRBJ1-4; maybe TRBD1 (6 bases). From germline, CDR1 is SGHDT and CDR2 YYEEEE. V dropped 4 bases and J dropped 8 bases, with 18 bases sitting between them. This CDR3 contains 15 residues.

V and J are TRBV28 and TRBJ2-1; D is undetermined. The length of the CDR3 is 16 residues. The ends were cut back, 8 bases at V and 0 bases at J, with 17 bases in the middle. Germline assignment: CDR1 MDHEN and CDR2 SYDVKM. CDR3 bases: TGTGCCAGCCCTCGTTCGGCCGGCGACTCCTACAATGAGCAGTTCTTC. It codes for CASPRSAGDSYNEQFF.

This chain connects TRBV5-4 to TRBJ2-3; 13 nucleotides agree with TRBD2. V was clipped by 3 bases and J by 0 bases; unmatched bases: 4. Germline V gene lookup returns CDR1 SGHNT and CDR2 YYREEE (reference sequence). The CDR3 extends over 17 amino acids. CDR3 bases: TGTGCCAGCAGCTCGGGACTAGCGGGAACTAGCACAGATACGCAGTATTTT. The encoded protein is CASSSGLAGTSTDTQYF.

The chain employs TRBV28 and TRBJ1-6; perhaps TRBD1 as D (6 bases). Germline V gives CDR1 MDHEN, CDR2 SYDVKM. V lost 2 bases, J lost 5 bases, and 10 bases lay in between. The CDR3 runs 15 residues. CDR3 DNA sequence: TGTGCCAGCAGTTTAGCAGGGGCGAATAATTCACCCCTCCACTTT. This sequence encodes CASSLAGANNSPLHF.

The CDR3 protein is CSVGWTEDSQETQYF. CDR3 DNA sequence: TGCAGCGTTGGATGGACGGAGGATTCTCAAGAGACCCAGTACTTC. The chain is built from TRBV29-1 and TRBJ2-5, with D tentatively TRBD2 (5 bases). The CDR3 has 15 amino acids. The V gene lost 4 bases and the J gene lost 2 bases, with 17 bases spanning the gap. CDR1 and CDR2 (germline): SQVTM, ANQGSEA.

The chain uses TRBV5-1 and TRBJ2-3, with TRBD2 identical over 9 bases. The V gene's germline CDR1 is SGHRS and CDR2 YFSETQ. The CDR3 runs 14 residues. Unmatched junction bases numbered 1, after V lost 0 bases and J lost 5 bases. The CDR3 region has the DNA TGCGCCAGCAGCTTGGTAGCGGGAGAAGATACGCAGTATTTT. It codes for CASSLVAGEDTQYF.

The chain links TRBV19 to TRBJ2-7; D not resolved. Germline V gene data show CDR1 as LNHDA and CDR2 as SQIVND (reference sequence). There are 14 residues in the CDR3. Trimming cost V 3 bases and J 1 base, with 10 bases left between them. This chain's CDR3 is CASSMGKASYEQYF. The CDR3 nucleotides are TGTGCCAGTAGTATGGGGAAAGCGTCCTACGAGCAGTACTTC.